This TCR beta chain was documented in a study of beta chain features in type 1 diabetes. Background on the study: Examination covered around 110 million sorted cells spanning all samples. Findings and caveats of the study: Any PCR bias toward short templates would affect both groups alike. The influence of HLA type on TCRB rearrangement stayed undetermined. Among all four CD4+ subsets, Type 1 diabetes patients had TCRB CDR3s that were moderately but significantly shorter.

The ends lost 5 bases at V and 2 bases at J; junction bases unmatched: 0. The CDR3 covers 14 residues. CDR1 and CDR2 (germline): LNHDA, SQIVND (reference sequence). This clone was seen more than once but under ten times. What it recognizes is unknown. Reverse transcription of all isolated RNA meant that expressed TCRB transcripts were sequenced. This table comes from immunoSEQ multiplex PCR, and its TCRdb copy is limited to in-frame clones, with some not included. Of 500,000 to 650,000 clones in the sample, around 12% are singletons; the top ten hold roughly 0.12%. Sampling consisted of one heparinised blood draw per donor, averaging around 100 mL.

Sequenced sample: naive CD4+ T cells from blood. This chain links TRBV19 with TRBJ1-2, with 12 bases fitting TRBD1. This receptor was obtained from a young man with type 1 diabetes. This CDR3 reads CASSGTGGNYGYTF. CDR3 DNA: TGTGCCAGTAGTGGGACAGGGGGCAACTATGGCTACACCTTC.